The T cell receptor beta chain under discussion was sequenced for a study of blood T cell repertoires in COVID-19 (dated by TCRdb to the early 2020s). Describing the broader study: The collaborator samples originated in the United States, Italy and Spain and spanned the acute and convalescent phases of COVID-19. The prospective study material was composed of cDNA or gDNA derived from T cells, B-cell-depleted T cells, or PBMCs. Deeply sampled blood TCRbeta repertoires from subjects exposed to, actively infected with, or recovered from COVID-19 were included in the dataset. The repertoires were released in a freely available public database meant as a resource for research on the immune response to SARS-CoV-2. The samples were drawn from the first 160 participants of the ongoing ImmuneRACE study and from over a thousand subjects provided by 6 global collaborators. A de-identified subject ID, COVID-19 status, age in years and sex were almost always included in the sample metadata. Where available, HLA class I and class II types were obtained from metadata supplied by the sample provider rather than from assay-based typing.

A second Seattle source provided samples from volunteer blood donors who had recovered from COVID-19. The collaborating institutions used their own protocols to collect whole blood in K2EDTA tubes. Collaborator samples were shipped for TCRbeta analysis as frozen whole blood, isolated PBMCs, or DNA extracted from either sample type. TCRbeta CDR3 regions were amplified from genomic DNA using the immunoSEQ Assay, a bias-controlled multiplex PCR. The authors' analysis ran thus. Within the assay, amplification of reference gene primers was used to estimate how many nucleated cells each sample contained. To quantify the absolute abundance of each unique TCRbeta CDR3 rearrangement, sequence reads were collapsed and filtered. For each sample, productive Simpson clonality was calculated as the square root of Simpson's diversity index over productive rearrangements. Here the immuneACCESS table is served through TCRdb, limited to in-frame sequences with V and J called. Missing clones are a known gap in these copies; in checked studies unresolved V genes cover under half, and the rest lacks a known reason. V, J and clone size are taken as reported in that table, and D and trimming were inferred from the DNA itself. The sample table lists about 240,000 clones, approximately 86% of them with a count of one. The top ten constitute 7.2% of the sample.

The CDR3 contains 18 residues, cysteine and phenylalanine counted. Only CDR3 DNA remains: 54 bases, in frame from the first base. Trimming takes 3 bases off V and 7 bases off J; junction bases not matched to a gene: 10. This clone showed up just a few times. The clone's antigen remains unknown. Within one base of it there is no much larger clone, and no base qualities were kept. Beyond this particular receptor, the publication reports: The amount of clinical and demographic metadata varied by source and participant and was provided uncurated.

The chain is made from TRBV23-1 and TRBJ2-1, and TRBD2 aligns with 15 junction nucleotides. TRBV23-1 is noted as an ORF with a role that remains uncertain. Sequencing was carried out using peripheral blood. The sequence was collected from a man aged 60 to 75 who had recovered from COVID-19. The nucleotide sequence reads TGCGCCAGCAGTCACCCCGGACTAGCGGGGGGGCGGAGAAATGAGCAGTTCTTC. Its amino acids are CASSHPGLAGGRRNEQFF.